A selection of T cell receptor beta chains follows, all from one sample in a study of T cells after yellow fever vaccination. Each CDR3 protein is one row after TCRdb ran MiXCR on the 5' RACE reads. Of 450,000 to 600,000 distinct CDR3 sequences listed, roughly 13% are singletons. Source: PBMCs, taken on the day of the yellow fever booster vaccination. These receptors came from a man aged 25 to 40 who received the YFV17D yellow fever vaccine. CDR3s leave out the opening cysteine and the closing phenylalanine or tryptophan. Fields, in order: V gene, J gene, CDR3 length, CDR3 protein.

V: TRBV30; J: TRBJ1-6; length: 11; CDR3: AWSTGHNSPLH
V: TRBV12-3/TRBV12-4; J: TRBJ2-7; length: 12; CDR3: ASSPAGGAYEQY
V: TRBV6-5; J: TRBJ1-1; length: 14; CDR3: ASSYRRQGADTEAF
V: TRBV30; J: TRBJ2-3; length: 8; CDR3: AWRVDTQY
V: TRBV6-1; J: TRBJ2-7; length: 12; CDR3: ASSLNRLWNEQY
V: TRBV7-2; J: TRBJ2-7; length: 15; CDR3: ASSPRMLSDSTYEQY
V: TRBV11-2; J: TRBJ2-4; length: 17; CDR3: ASSLITSRRGLAKNIQY
V: TRBV20-1; J: TRBJ2-3; length: 14; CDR3: SASVLAGPYTDTQY
V: TRBV10-2; J: TRBJ2-5; length: 17; CDR3: ASSEGGLAEPWGEETQY
V: TRBV20-1; J: TRBJ2-7; length: 11; CDR3: SARAPQLNEQY
V: TRBV7-2; J: TRBJ2-1; length: 14; CDR3: ASSLNIAGAYNEQF
V: TRBV6-2/TRBV6-3; J: TRBJ1-5; length: 13; CDR3: ASSFSTGFYQPQH
V: TRBV20-1; J: TRBJ2-3; length: 12; CDR3: SAREWGGTDTQY
V: TRBV7-9; J: TRBJ2-3; length: 11; CDR3: ASSKPGADTQY